The 22 T cell receptor beta chains reported below all come from one sample, sequenced in a study of preoperative IRX-2 immunotherapy in early breast cancer (dated by TCRdb to 2018 to 2020). The treatment or condition label on this specimen signifies: preoperative locoregional IRX-2 cytokine immunotherapy. Library prep was done by the immunoSEQ multiplex PCR assay. The table comes from immuneACCESS by way of TCRdb, which keeps in-frame sequences with V and J called. Part of the clones is missing from these tables; in studies checked, under half for an unresolved V gene and the rest for unknown reasons. In all, the sample holds some 99,000 clones, and around 86% of those were seen once. The ten largest account for about 2.1% of the sample. The sample was tumor tissue, taken after IRX-2 immunotherapy. The receptors come from a human donor with breast cancer.

The V call is TRBV5-1, the J call TRBJ2-2; 10 nucleotides agree with TRBD2. Unmatched junction bases numbered 10, after V lost 3 bases and J lost 8 bases. From germline, CDR1 is SGHRS and CDR2 YFSETQ. The CDR3 spans 16 residues. The CDR3 coding sequence is TGCGCCAGCAGCTCCAGCGGGAGGGCCCTATTAGGGGAGCTGTTTTTT. It codes for CASSSSGRALLGELFF.

The chain joins TRBV12-5 to TRBJ2-7, with TRBD2 matching over 10 bases. Germline V lookup: CDR1 LGHNT, CDR2 FRNRAP. The CDR3 runs to 15 residues. CDR3 region: CASTSGLADSYEQYF. DNA for the CDR3: TGTGCCAGCACCAGCGGACTAGCGGACTCCTACGAGCAGTACTTC.

The chain combines TRBV6-8 with TRBJ1-2, with 7 nucleotides matching TRBD1. Germline V gene lookup returns CDR1 MNHGY and CDR2 SAAAGT. V was clipped by 2 bases and J by 4 bases; unmatched bases: 7. This CDR3 has 15 residues. The CDR3 nucleotides are TGTGCCAGCAGTTACCGCCGGGACAGCGTCTATGGCTACACCTTC. Its translation is CASSYRRDSVYGYTF.

The V and J genes are TRBV19 and TRBJ2-5; 7 bases are shared with TRBD1. This CDR3 is 14 amino acids long. The junction had 2 bases not matched to a gene; V was cut back by 1 base and J by 3 bases. Germline assignment: CDR1 LNHDA and CDR2 SQIVND (reference sequence). The CDR3 DNA sequence: TGTGCCAGTAGTATAGGACAGGGTGAAGAGACCCAGTACTTC. This translates into CASSIGQGEETQYF.

The chain combines TRBV6-8 with TRBJ2-5, with TRBD2 matching 7 bases. The CDR3 totals 13 residues. In germline, CDR1 is MNHGY, CDR2 SAAAGT. V lost 5 bases, J lost 4 bases, and 4 bases stayed unmatched. The CDR3 loop is CASSQREGETQYF. The CDR3 nucleotides are TGTGCCAGCAGTCAGAGGGAGGGAGAGACCCAGTACTTC.

The rearrangement links TRBV11-3 to TRBJ2-3, with D unclear. CDR3 length: 15 amino acids. Germline V gene data show CDR1 as SGHNT and CDR2 as YENEEA. V was pared by 5 bases and J by 2 bases, with 14 bases between. CDR3 DNA sequence: TGTGCCAGCAGCGCCACCTGGACCCCCACAGATACGCAGTATTTT. Translating gives CASSATWTPTDTQYF.

This clone was seen a handful of times. The J gene is TRBJ1-2, the V gene TRBV11-3, with 7 bases lining up with TRBD1. The CDR3 has 15 residues. J lost 5 bases, V lost 5 bases, and 11 bases had no gene match. The germline V gene has CDR1 SGHNT and CDR2 YENEEA. CDR3 DNA: TGTGCCAGCAGCCACCGGGGAGGGGGCAGGTATGGCTACACCTTC. It encodes CASSHRGGGRYGYTF.

The chain links TRBV7-7 to TRBJ2-7; a weak D match, TRBD1 (6 bases). Germline V gene lookup returns CDR1 SSHAT and CDR2 FNYEAQ (reference sequence). The CDR3 is made up of 17 amino acids. Trimming removed 3 bases at V and 0 bases at J, with 18 bases between. The CDR3 spells CASSLWSRDINSYEQYF. The CDR3 coding sequence is TGTGCCAGCAGCTTGTGGAGCCGGGACATCAACTCCTACGAGCAGTACTTC.

The chain combines TRBV6-8 with TRBJ1-1; 8 bases fit TRBD1. V trimming: 5 bases; J trimming: 5 bases; junction bases outside the gene matches: 7. The CDR3 consists of 14 residues. In germline, CDR1 is MNHGY, CDR2 SAAAGT. The CDR3 spells CASSASGQGTEAFF. The CDR3 coding sequence is TGTGCCAGCAGTGCATCCGGACAGGGTACTGAAGCTTTCTTT.

Points on this clone: Germline and junction disagree at one end, which may indicate a read error. The chain couples TRBV6-8 to TRBJ1-2; D not resolved. Germline V gene sequence: CDR1 MNHGY, CDR2 SAAAGT. The CDR3 has 15 residues. As DNA, the CDR3 is TGTGCCATCAGTGGATTGAAAGGGCGGAACTATGGCTACACCTTC. Amino acid sequence: CAISGLKGRNYGYTF.

V and J are TRBV5-1 and TRBJ2-2, with D perhaps matching TRBD2 (5 bases). Germline-derived CDR1 and CDR2 are SGHRS and YFSETQ. This CDR3 is built from 14 residues. V was pared by 4 bases and J by 1 base, with 8 bases between. The CDR3 sequence is CASSPGLNTGELFF. The CDR3, as DNA: TGCGCCAGCAGCCCAGGACTGAACACCGGGGAGCTGTTTTTT.

The genes are TRBV12-5 and TRBJ2-7; either TRBD1 or TRBD2 may fit D (5 bases each). Trimming took 7 bases from V and 2 from J, leaving 18 bases between them. Looked up from germline, CDR1 is LGHNT and CDR2 is FRNRAP. The CDR3 has 15 amino acids. CDR3 loop: CASVTSRDPAYEQYF. The DNA for the CDR3 is TGTGCTAGTGTAACCTCCCGGGACCCGGCCTACGAGCAGTACTTC.

V is TRBV28 and J is TRBJ2-7; the D is unclear. V was cut by 2 bases and J by 4 bases, with 12 bases left in between. CDR1 and CDR2 (germline): MDHEN, SYDVKM. The CDR3 runs 14 residues. The CDR3 coding sequence is TGTGCCAGCAGTTTACTCATGCCACCATACGAGCAGTACTTC. This gives the protein CASSLLMPPYEQYF.

This rearrangement joins TRBV29-1 to TRBJ2-1, with D possibly matching TRBD1 (5 bases). Trimming shortened V by 6 bases and J by 7 bases, and 19 bases separated the two germline ends. The CDR3 spans 14 residues. CDR1 SQVTM and CDR2 ANQGSEA come from the germline V gene. In DNA form, the CDR3 reads TGCAGCGTAATGGGTCGGCAAGGGGTAAATGAGCAGTTCTTC. It encodes CSVMGRQGVNEQFF.

V and J are TRBV19 and TRBJ1-6; D perhaps matches TRBD1 (6 bases). V gave up 10 bases and J gave up 4 bases, with 11 bases separating them. The germline V gene encodes CDR1 LNHDA and CDR2 SQIVND (reference sequence). The CDR3 totals 13 residues. CDR3 amino acids: CATAGVYNSPLHF. CDR3 coding DNA: TGTGCCACCGCAGGGGTTTATAATTCACCCCTCCACTTT.

This chain joins TRBV11-3 and TRBJ1-3; D is undetermined. Germline V gene lookup returns CDR1 SGHNT and CDR2 YENEEA. The CDR3 consists of 16 residues. Between the trimmed V and J ends, which lost 3 bases and 0 bases, there was a span of 12 bases. Here the CDR3 DNA reads TGTGCCAGCAGCTTGGATGCAGCAAGCTCTGGAAACACCATATATTTT. It yields the protein CASSLDAASSGNTIYF.

The chain is built from TRBV1 and TRBJ2-1; TRBD2, as called in the table, went unchecked against the DNA. TRBV1 is listed as a pseudogene. The CDR3 spans 16 residues. The DNA for the CDR3 is TGCGCCAGCAGCCAAGTCTATCGGGGGTATTACAATGAGCAGTTCTTC. It yields the protein CASSQVYRGYYNEQFF.

This rearrangement joins TRBV5-1 to TRBJ1-4, with D maybe TRBD1 (5 bases). CDR3 size: 14 residues. V was trimmed by 2 bases and J by 4 bases, leaving 9 bases between them. Germline V lookup: CDR1 SGHRS, CDR2 YFSETQ. The DNA for the CDR3 is TGCGCCAGCAGCTTAAGCCAGGGTAATGAAAAACTGTTTTTT. Translated, it gives CASSLSQGNEKLFF.

The gene calls are TRBV10-1 and TRBJ2-3; D gene uncertain. In germline, CDR1 is WNHNN, CDR2 SYGVQD (reference sequence). Deletions cut 3 bases from V and 2 bases from J, with 6 bases between. The CDR3 runs 13 residues. In DNA, the CDR3 is TGCGCCAGCAGTGAAGACTTCACAGATACGCAGTATTTT. This translates into CASSEDFTDTQYF.

The chain joins TRBV30 to TRBJ1-3; D not certain. Trimming removed 0 bases from V and 0 bases from J, with 9 bases in between. Looked up from germline, CDR1 is GTSNPN and CDR2 is SVGIG (reference sequence). The CDR3 is 15 amino acids. In DNA form, the CDR3 reads TGTGCCTGGAGTGTCGAGGGAACCTCTGGAAACACCATATATTTT. Protein: CAWSVEGTSGNTIYF.

This rearrangement joins TRBV7-1 to TRBJ1-2; D not resolved. TRBV7-1 is marked as an open reading frame, function uncertain. The CDR3 length is 13 residues. The V end was cut by 7 bases, the J end by 0 bases, with 9 bases between. Here the CDR3 reads CASIVLPNYGYTF. In DNA, the CDR3 is TGTGCCAGCATCGTCCTCCCTAACTATGGCTACACCTTC.

V is TRBV11-3 and J is TRBJ1-6; tentative D call: TRBD1 (5 bases). The CDR3 extends over 15 amino acids. The V and J ends lost 2 bases and 7 bases respectively, with 12 bases between them. Germline CDR1 and CDR2: SGHNT and YENEEA. The CDR3 DNA reads TGTGCCAGCAGCTTACCGGGACCGAGAAATTCACCCCTCCACTTT. This sequence encodes CASSLPGPRNSPLHF.